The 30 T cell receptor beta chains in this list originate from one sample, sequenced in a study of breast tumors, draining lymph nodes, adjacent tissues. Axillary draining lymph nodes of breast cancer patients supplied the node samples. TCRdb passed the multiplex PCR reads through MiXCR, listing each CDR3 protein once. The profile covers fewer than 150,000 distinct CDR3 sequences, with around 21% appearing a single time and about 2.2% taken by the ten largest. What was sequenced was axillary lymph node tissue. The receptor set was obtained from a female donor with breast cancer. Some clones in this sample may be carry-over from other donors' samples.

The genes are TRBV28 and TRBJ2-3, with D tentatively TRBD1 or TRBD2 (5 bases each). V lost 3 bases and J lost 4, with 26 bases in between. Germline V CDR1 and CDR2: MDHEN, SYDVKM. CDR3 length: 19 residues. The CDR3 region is CASSFRYLTGSAGADTQYF. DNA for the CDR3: TGTGCCAGCAGTTTTCGATATCTTACAGGTAGTGCCGGGGCAGATACGCAGTATTTT.

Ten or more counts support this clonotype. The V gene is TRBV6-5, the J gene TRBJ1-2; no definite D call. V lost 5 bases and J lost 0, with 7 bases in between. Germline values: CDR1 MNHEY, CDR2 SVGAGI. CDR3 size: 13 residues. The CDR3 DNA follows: TGTGCCAGCAGTCGGACCACTAACTATGGCTACACCTTC. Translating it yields CASSRTTNYGYTF.

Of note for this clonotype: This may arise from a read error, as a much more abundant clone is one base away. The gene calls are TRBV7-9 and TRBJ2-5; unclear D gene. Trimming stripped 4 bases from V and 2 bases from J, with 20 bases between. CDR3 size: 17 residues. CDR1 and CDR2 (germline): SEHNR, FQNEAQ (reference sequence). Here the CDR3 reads CASSYGGLNGRQETQYF. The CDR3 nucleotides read TGTGCCAGCAGCTACGGTGGTCTAAACGGAAGGCAAGAGACCCAGTACTTC. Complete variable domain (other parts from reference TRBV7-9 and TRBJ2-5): DTGVSQNPRHKITKRGQNVTFRCDPISEHNRLYWYRQTLGQGPEFLTYFQNEAQLEKSRLLSDRFSAERPKGSFSTLEIQRTEQGDSAMYLCASSYGGLNGRQETQYFGPGTRLLVL.

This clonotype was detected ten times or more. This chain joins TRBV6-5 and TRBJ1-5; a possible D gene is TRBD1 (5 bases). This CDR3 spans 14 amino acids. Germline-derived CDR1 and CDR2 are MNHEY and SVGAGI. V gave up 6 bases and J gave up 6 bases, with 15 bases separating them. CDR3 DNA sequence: TGTGCCAGCAGCCCAAGGGACGCGGGTCAGCCCCAGCATTTT. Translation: CASSPRDAGQPQHF.

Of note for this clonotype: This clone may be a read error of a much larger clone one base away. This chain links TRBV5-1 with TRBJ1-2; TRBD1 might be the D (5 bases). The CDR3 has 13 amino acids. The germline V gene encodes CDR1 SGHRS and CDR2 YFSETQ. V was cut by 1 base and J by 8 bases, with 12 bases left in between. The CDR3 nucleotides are TGCGCCAGCAGCTTGCTCAGGGAAGGGGGCTACACCTTC. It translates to CASSLLREGGYTF.

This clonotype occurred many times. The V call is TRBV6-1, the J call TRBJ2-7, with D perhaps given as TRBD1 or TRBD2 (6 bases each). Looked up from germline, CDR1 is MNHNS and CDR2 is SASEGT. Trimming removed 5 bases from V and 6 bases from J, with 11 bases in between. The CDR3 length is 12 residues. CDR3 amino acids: CASSPGEAEQYF. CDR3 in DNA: TGTGCCAGCAGTCCAGGGGAGGCCGAGCAGTACTTC.

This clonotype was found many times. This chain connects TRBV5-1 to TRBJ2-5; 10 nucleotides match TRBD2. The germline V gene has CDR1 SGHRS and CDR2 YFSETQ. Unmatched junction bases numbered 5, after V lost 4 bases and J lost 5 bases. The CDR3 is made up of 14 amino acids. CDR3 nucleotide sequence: TGCGCCAGCAGCCTAGCGGGAGAGGGGGAGACCCAGTACTTC. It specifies CASSLAGEGETQYF.

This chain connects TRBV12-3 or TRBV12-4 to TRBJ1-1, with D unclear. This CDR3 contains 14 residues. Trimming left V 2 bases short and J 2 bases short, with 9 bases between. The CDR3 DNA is TGTGCCAGCAGTTTAAAGCAGTCAAACACTGAAGCTTTCTTT. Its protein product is CASSLKQSNTEAFF.

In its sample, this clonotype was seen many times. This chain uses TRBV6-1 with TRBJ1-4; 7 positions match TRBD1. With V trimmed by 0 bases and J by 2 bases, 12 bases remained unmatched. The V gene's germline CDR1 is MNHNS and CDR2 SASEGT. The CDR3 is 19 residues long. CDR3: CASSEASYRGSQTNEKLFF. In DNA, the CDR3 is TGTGCCAGCAGTGAAGCGTCCTACAGGGGATCACAGACTAATGAAAAACTGTTTTTT.

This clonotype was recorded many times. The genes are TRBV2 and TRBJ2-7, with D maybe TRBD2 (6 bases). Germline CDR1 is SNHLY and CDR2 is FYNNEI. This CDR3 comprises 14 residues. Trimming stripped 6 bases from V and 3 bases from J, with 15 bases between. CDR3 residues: CASRAVAEHYEQYF. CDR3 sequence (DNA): TGTGCCAGCAGAGCGGTAGCGGAACACTACGAGCAGTACTTC.

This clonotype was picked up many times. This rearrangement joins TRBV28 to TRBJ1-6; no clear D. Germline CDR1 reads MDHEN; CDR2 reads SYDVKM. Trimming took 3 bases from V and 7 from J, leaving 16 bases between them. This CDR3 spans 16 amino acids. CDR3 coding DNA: TGTGCCAGCAGTTTCTTTTCCGCAAGAGAGAATTCACCCCTCCACTTT. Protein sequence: CASSFFSARENSPLHF.

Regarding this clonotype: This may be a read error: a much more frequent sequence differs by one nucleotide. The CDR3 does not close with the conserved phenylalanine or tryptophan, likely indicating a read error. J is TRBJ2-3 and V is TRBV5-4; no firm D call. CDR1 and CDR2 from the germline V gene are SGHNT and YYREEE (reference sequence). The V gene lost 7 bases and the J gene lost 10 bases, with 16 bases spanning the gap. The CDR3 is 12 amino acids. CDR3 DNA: TGTGCCAGCGCGTCACGTGGTTCTGCGCAGTATCTT. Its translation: CASASRGSAQYL.

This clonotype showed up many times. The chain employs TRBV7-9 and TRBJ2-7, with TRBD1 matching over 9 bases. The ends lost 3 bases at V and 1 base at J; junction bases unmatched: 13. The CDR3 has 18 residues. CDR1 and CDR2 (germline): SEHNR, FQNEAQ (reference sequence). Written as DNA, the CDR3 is TGTGCCAGCAGCTTGGGAAGGACCGGGACAGGGTTTTCCTACGAGCAGTACTTC. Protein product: CASSLGRTGTGFSYEQYF.

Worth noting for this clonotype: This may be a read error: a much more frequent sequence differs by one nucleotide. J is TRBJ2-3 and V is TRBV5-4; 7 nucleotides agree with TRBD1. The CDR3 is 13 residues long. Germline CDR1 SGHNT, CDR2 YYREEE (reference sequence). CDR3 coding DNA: TGTACCAGCAGCCTGAGGGGGCCAGATACGCAGTATTTT. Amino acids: CTSSLRGPDTQYF.

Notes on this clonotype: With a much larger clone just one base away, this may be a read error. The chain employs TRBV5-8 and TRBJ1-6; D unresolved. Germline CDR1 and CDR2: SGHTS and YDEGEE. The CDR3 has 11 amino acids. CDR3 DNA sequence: TGTGCCGGCAGCTTGCAATCACCCCTCCACTTT. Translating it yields CAGSLQSPLHF.

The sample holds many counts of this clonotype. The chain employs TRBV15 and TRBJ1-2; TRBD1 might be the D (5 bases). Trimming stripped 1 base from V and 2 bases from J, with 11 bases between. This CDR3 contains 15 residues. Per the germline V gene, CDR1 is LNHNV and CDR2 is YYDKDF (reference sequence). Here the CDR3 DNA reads TGTGCCACCAGCAGAGTTCGAGGGACCAACTATGGCTACACCTTC. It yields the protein CATSRVRGTNYGYTF.

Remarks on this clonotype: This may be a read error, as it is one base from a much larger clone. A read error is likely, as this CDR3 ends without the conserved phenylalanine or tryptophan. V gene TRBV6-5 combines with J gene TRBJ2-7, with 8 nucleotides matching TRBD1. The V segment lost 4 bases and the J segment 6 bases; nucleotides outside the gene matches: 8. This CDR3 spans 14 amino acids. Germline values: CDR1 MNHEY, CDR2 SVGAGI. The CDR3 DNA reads TGTGCCAGCAGTTTCAGGACAGGGTCGGTCGAGCAGTACCTC. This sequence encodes CASSFRTGSVEQYL.

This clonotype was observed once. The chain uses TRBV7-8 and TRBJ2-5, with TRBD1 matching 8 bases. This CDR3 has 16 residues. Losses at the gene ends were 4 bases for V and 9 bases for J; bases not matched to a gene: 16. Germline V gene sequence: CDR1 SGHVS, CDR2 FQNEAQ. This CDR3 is CASSSHDRGGNQPQYF. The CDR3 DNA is TGTGCCAGCAGCTCACACGACAGGGGCGGCAATCAGCCCCAGTACTTC.

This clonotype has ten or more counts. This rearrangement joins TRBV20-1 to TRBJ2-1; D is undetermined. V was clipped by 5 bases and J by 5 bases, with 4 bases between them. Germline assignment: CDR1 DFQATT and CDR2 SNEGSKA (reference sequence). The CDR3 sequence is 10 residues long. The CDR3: CSAGHNEQFF. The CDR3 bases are TGCAGTGCTGGTCACAATGAGCAGTTCTTC.

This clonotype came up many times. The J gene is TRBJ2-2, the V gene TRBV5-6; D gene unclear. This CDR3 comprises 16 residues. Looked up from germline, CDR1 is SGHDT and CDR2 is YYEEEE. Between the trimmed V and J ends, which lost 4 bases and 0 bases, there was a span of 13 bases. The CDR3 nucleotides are TGTGCCAGCAGCGGTACCTGGGCGGCGAACACCGGGGAGCTGTTTTTT. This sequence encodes CASSGTWAANTGELFF.

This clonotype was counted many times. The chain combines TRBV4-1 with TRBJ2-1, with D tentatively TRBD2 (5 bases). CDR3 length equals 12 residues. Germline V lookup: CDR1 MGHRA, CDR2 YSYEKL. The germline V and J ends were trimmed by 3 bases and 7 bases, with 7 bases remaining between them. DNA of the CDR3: TGCGCCAGCAGCCACCGAGGGAATGAGCAGTTCTTC. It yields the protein CASSHRGNEQFF.

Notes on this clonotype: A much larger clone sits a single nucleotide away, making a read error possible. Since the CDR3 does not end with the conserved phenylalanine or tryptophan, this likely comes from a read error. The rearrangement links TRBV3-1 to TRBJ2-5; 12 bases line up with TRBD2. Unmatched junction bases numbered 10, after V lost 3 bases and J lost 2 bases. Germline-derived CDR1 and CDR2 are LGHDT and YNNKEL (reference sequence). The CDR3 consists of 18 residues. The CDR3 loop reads CASSHSGLGLAGQETQYS. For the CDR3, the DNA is TGTGCCAGCAGCCATTCCGGTTTAGGACTAGCGGGACAAGAGACCCAGTACTCC.

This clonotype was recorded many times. Here the CDR3 DNA reads TGTGCCAGCAGCGGAAACTTGGGAACCGGGGAGCTGTTTTTT. It codes for CASSGNLGTGELFF. The chain joins TRBV9 to TRBJ2-2; no firm D call. CDR3 length equals 14 residues. V was cut by 3 bases and J by 5 bases, with 11 bases left in between. Per the germline V gene, CDR1 is SGDLS and CDR2 is YYNGEE.

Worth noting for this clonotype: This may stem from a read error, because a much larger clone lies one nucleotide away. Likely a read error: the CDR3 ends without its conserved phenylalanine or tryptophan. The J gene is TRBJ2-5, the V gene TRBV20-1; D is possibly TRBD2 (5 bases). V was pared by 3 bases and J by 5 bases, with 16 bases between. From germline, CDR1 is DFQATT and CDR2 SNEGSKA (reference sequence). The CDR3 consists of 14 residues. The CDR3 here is CSASPSPKGETQYL. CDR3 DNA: TGCAGTGCTAGCCCTAGCCCGAAAGGGGAGACCCAGTACCTC.

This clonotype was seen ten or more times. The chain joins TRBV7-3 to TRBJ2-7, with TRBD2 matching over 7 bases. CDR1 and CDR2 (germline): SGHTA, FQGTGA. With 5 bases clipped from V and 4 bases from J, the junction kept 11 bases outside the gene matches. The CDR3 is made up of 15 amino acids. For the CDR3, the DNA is TGTGCCAGCAGCCCCCATGCGGGAGCCACATACGAGCAGTACTTC. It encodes CASSPHAGATYEQYF.

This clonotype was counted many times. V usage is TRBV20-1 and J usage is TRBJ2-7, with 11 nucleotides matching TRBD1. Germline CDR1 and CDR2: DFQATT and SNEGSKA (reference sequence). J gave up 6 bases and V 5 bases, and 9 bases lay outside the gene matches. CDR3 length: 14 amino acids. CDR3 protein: CSAPSGTGGLEQYF. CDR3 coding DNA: TGCAGTGCTCCGTCTGGGACAGGGGGTCTCGAGCAGTACTTC.

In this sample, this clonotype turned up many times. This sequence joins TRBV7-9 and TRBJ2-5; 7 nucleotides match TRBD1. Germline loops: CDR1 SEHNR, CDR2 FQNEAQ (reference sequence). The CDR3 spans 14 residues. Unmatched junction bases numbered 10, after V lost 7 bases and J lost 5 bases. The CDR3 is CASTDTGVGETQYF. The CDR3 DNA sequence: TGTGCCAGCACCGATACAGGGGTTGGGGAGACCCAGTACTTC.

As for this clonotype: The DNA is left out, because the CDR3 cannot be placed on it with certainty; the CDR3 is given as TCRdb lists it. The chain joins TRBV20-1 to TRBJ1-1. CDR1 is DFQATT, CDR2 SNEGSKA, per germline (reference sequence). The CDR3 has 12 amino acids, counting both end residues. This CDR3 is CSAWGVGTEASF.

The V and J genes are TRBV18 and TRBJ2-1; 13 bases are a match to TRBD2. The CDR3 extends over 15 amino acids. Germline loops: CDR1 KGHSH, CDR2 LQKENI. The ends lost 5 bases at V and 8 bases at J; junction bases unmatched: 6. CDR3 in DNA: TGTGCCAGCTCAACTCGGACTAGCGGGAGAGATGAGCAGTTCTTC. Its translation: CASSTRTSGRDEQFF.

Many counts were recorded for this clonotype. CDR3 coding DNA: TGTGCCAGCAGCCCCCTTTTCAGGCTCTCTGGGGCCAACGTCCTGACTTTC. Translated: CASSPLFRLSGANVLTF. The genes are TRBV9 and TRBJ2-6; D is unclear. This CDR3 has 17 residues. V lost 4 bases, J lost 0 bases, and 14 bases lay in between. CDR1 and CDR2 from the germline V gene are SGDLS and YYNGEE. The full variable domain, its missing parts supplied by reference TRBV9 and TRBJ2-6, is DSGVTQTPKHLITATGQRVTLRCSPRSGDLSVYWYQQSLDQGLQFLIQYYNGEERAKGNILERFSAQQFPDLHSELNLSSLELGDSALYFCASSPLFRLSGANVLTFGAGSRLTVL.